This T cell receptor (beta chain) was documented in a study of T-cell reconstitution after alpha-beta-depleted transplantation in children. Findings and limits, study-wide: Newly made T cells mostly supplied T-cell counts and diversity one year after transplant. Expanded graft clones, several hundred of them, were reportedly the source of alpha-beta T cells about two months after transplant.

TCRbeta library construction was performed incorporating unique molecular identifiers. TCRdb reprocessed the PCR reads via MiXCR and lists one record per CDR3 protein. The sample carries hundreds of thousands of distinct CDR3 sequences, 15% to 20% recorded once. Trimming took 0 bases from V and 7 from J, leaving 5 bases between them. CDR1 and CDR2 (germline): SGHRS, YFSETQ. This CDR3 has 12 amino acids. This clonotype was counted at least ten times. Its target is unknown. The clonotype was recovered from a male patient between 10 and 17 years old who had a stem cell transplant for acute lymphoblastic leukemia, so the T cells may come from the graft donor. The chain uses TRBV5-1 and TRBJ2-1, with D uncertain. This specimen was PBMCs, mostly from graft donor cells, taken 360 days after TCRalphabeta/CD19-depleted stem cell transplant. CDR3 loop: CASSLVLNEQFF. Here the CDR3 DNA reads TGCGCCAGCAGCTTGGTTCTAAATGAGCAGTTCTTC.